This TCR beta chain was identified during a study of blood T cells in healthy people across ages. Alongside a J-beta primer mix, a sample-barcoded 5' primer served in a second PCR lasting about 7 to 11 cycles. TCRdb recomputed calls from the 5' RACE reads with MiXCR, one row per CDR3 protein. Among some 1 million distinct CDR3 sequences listed, more than 40% were seen once. This receptor was obtained from a woman aged 55-75 years in good health. The sequenced sample was blood.

CDR3 sequence: CASSLSDSIAKNIQYF. In DNA, the CDR3 is TGCGCCAGCAGCTTAAGCGACAGTATAGCCAAAAACATTCAGTACTTC. This rearrangement joins TRBV5-1 to TRBJ2-4; a weak D match, TRBD1 (5 bases). Germline V gene data show CDR1 as SGHRS and CDR2 as YFSETQ. The germline V and J ends were trimmed by 2 bases and 0 bases, with 12 bases remaining between them. The CDR3 contains 16 residues.